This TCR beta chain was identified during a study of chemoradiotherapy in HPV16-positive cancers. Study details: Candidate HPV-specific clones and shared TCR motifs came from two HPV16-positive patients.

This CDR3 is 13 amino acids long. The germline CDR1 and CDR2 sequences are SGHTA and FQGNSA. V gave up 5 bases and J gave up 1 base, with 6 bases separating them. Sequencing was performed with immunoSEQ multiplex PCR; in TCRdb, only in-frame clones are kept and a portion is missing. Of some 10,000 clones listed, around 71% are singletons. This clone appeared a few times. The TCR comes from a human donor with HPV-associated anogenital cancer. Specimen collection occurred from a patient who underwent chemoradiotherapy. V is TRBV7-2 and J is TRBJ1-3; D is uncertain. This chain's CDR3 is CASSPESGNTIYF. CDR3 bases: TGTGCCAGCAGCCCAGAGTCTGGAAACACCATATATTTT.